Each of the 14 T cell receptor beta chains below was sequenced from the same sample in a study of CD8+ T cells in alopecia areata. cDNA serving as the sequencing template came from extracted, reverse transcribed RNA. The assay was immunoSEQ multiplex PCR, and TCRdb's table has in-frame clones only and misses some. The data contain 180,000 or so clones, approximately 51% of them singletons. Treatment of the sample: oral pan-JAK inhibitor, 5-10 mg twice daily. The input for sequencing was CD8+ T cells sorted from blood, taken around week 53, from a patient treated with tofacitinib. These receptors were taken from a human donor with alopecia areata.

This rearrangement joins TRBV4-1 to TRBJ1-5; possible D gene TRBD1, 5 bases. Germline V gives CDR1 MGHRA, CDR2 YSYEKL. V lost 1 base, J lost 7 bases, and 14 bases lay in between. CDR3 length equals 15 residues. CDR3: CASSQGAGLSQPQHF. The CDR3 nucleotides are TGCGCCAGCAGCCAAGGGGCGGGACTCAGCCAGCCCCAGCATTTT.

CDR3 bases: TGTGCCAGCAGCTTAGGGACAGGGTACCGAAGTCAGCCCCAGCATTTT. Protein sequence: CASSLGTGYRSQPQHF. The rearrangement links TRBV7-8 to TRBJ1-5; 8 bases are shared with TRBD1. Losses at the gene ends were 1 base for V and 6 bases for J; bases not matched to a gene: 8. The CDR3 runs 16 residues. Germline V gene sequence: CDR1 SGHVS, CDR2 FQNEAQ.

This chain links TRBV2 with TRBJ2-2; 7 nucleotides match TRBD1. CDR1 and CDR2 from the germline V gene are SNHLY and FYNNEI. The CDR3 runs to 15 residues. V dropped 5 bases and J dropped 0; count of bases not matched to a gene: 3. The CDR3 nucleotides read TGTGCCAGCAGTAGGGGACAGACGAACACCGGGGAGCTGTTTTTT. Its translation: CASSRGQTNTGELFF.

A few counts support this clone. The chain is built from TRBV4-2 and TRBJ1-1, with D possibly matching TRBD1 (5 bases). V gave up 5 bases and J gave up 4 bases, with 23 bases separating them. CDR3 size: 17 residues. CDR1 and CDR2 from the germline V gene are LGHNA and YNFKEQ. CDR3 sequence: CASSSSAGLQGSTEAFF. DNA of the CDR3: TGTGCCAGCAGCTCCAGCGCGGGACTCCAGGGCAGCACTGAAGCTTTCTTT.

The CDR3 DNA is TGTGCCATCAGTGAGTCCTCTTCGACTAGACGGACCGAAGAGACCCAGTACTTC. Amino acids: CAISESSSTRRTEETQYF. V and J are TRBV10-3 and TRBJ2-5, with a possible D match to TRBD2 (6 bases). This CDR3 is 18 amino acids long. The germline V and J ends were trimmed by 0 bases and 3 bases, with 20 bases remaining between them. Germline V gene data show CDR1 as ENHRY and CDR2 as SYGVKD.

This clone appeared a few times. The rearrangement uses TRBV12-5 and TRBJ2-1, with 8 bases identical to TRBD1. V lost 1 base, J lost 2 bases, and 1 base stayed unmatched. The CDR3 totals 15 residues. CDR1 LGHNT and CDR2 FRNRAP come from the germline V gene. The CDR3 loop is CASGLEQGAYNEQFF. In DNA, the CDR3 is TGTGCTAGTGGTTTGGAACAGGGGGCCTACAATGAGCAGTTCTTC.

The chain links TRBV6-6 to TRBJ2-5, with 11 nucleotides matching TRBD1. This CDR3 region has 14 residues. Germline V gene lookup returns CDR1 MNHNY and CDR2 SVGAGI (reference sequence). After removal of 4 bases from V and 5 bases from J, the junction contained 3 bases not matched to a gene. The chain's CDR3 is CASSSGTGGETQYF. CDR3 in DNA: TGTGCCAGCAGTTCAGGGACAGGGGGTGAGACCCAGTACTTC.

The chain couples TRBV13 to TRBJ1-4; D is possibly TRBD1 (5 bases). The CDR3 covers 14 residues. Germline values: CDR1 PRHDT, CDR2 FYEKMQ (reference sequence). With 5 bases removed from V and 6 bases from J, the gap between germline ends came to 13 bases. CDR3 DNA: TGTGCCAGCAGCCCCCAGCCACAGGATGAAAAACTGTTTTTT. Translation gives CASSPQPQDEKLFF. The whole variable domain, filled in from reference TRBV13 and TRBJ1-4, reads AAGVIQSPRHLIKEKRETATLKCYPIPRHDTVYWYQQGPGQDPQFLISFYEKMQSDKGSIPDRFSAQQFSDYHSELNMSSLELGDSALYFCASSPQPQDEKLFFGSGTQLSVL.

V and J are TRBV2 and TRBJ1-4, with D possibly TRBD1 on 6 matching bases. CDR1 and CDR2 (germline): SNHLY, FYNNEI. V gave up 5 bases and J gave up 3 bases, with 16 bases separating them. This CDR3 spans 16 amino acids. CDR3 region: CASSRIPGASNEKLFF. In nucleotides, the CDR3 is TGTGCCAGCAGTAGAATCCCGGGGGCCTCTAATGAAAAACTGTTTTTT.

The chain carries TRBV4-2 and TRBJ2-1; D is unresolved. V dropped 3 bases and J dropped 6 bases, with 6 bases sitting between them. This CDR3 comprises 12 residues. Germline assignment: CDR1 LGHNA and CDR2 YNFKEQ. The chain's CDR3 is CASSQGFNEQFF. DNA for the CDR3: TGTGCCAGCAGCCAGGGTTTCAATGAGCAGTTCTTC.

This clone was recorded a few times. The CDR3 nucleotides are TGTGCCAGCAGTGACTTCTACGAGCAGTACTTC. This codes for CASSDFYEQYF. The chain has TRBV25-1 and TRBJ2-7; D is undetermined. Germline loops: CDR1 MGHDK, CDR2 SYGVNS. The CDR3 spans 11 residues. V was cut by 3 bases and J by 3 bases, with 3 bases left in between.

This chain links TRBV5-6 with TRBJ2-7; D is perhaps TRBD2 (7 bases). Looked up from germline, CDR1 is SGHDT and CDR2 is YYEEEE. Trimming removed 2 bases from V and 1 base from J, with 10 bases in between. The CDR3 contains 14 residues. CDR3 nucleotide sequence: TGTGCCAGCAGCTTAGGGGGGGCGTCCTACGAGCAGTACTTC. This sequence encodes CASSLGGASYEQYF.

This chain links TRBV9 with TRBJ1-1, with D possibly TRBD1 on 5 matching bases. This CDR3 has 15 amino acids. The V gene's germline CDR1 is SGDLS and CDR2 YYNGEE. The V gene lost 4 bases and the J gene lost 5 bases, with 18 bases spanning the gap. Here the CDR3 reads CASSPSRGVRTEAFF. In DNA form, the CDR3 reads TGTGCCAGCAGCCCCTCTAGAGGGGTAAGAACTGAAGCTTTCTTT.

This clone has just a few counts. The rearrangement uses TRBV27 and TRBJ2-7; D may be TRBD1 (6 bases). This CDR3 is built from 12 residues. V dropped 5 bases and J dropped 6 bases, with 11 bases sitting between them. Germline V lookup: CDR1 MNHEY, CDR2 SMNVEV (reference sequence). CDR3: CASSPQGTEQYF. CDR3 nucleotide sequence: TGTGCCAGCAGTCCACAGGGTACCGAGCAGTACTTC.